This TCR beta chain was identified in a study of T cell responses to AZD1222 COVID-19 vaccine. Study observations and caveats: The number of AZD1222 recipients seropositive at baseline was only five to seven.

Method: immunoSEQ multiplex PCR; TCRdb's copy keeps in-frame clones and lacks some. The repertoire consists of just under 95,000 clones, with approximately 84% occurring once and the leading ten covering roughly a tenth. Worth noting for this clone: Its antigen is unknown.

This receptor was obtained from an adult in good health. Here the sequenced sample was peripheral blood, taken on day 0 of AZD1222 vaccination.

For the CDR3, the DNA is TGCGCCAGCAGCGTACAGGGTAACCCCTACGAGCAGTACTTC. As protein: CASSVQGNPYEQYF. This rearrangement joins TRBV5-1 to TRBJ2-7; D is perhaps TRBD1 (6 bases). The germline V gene encodes CDR1 SGHRS and CDR2 YFSETQ. The CDR3 runs to 14 residues. The V end lost 4 bases, the J end lost 2 bases, and 13 bases lay between the germline ends.